The TCR beta chain described here comes from a study of OX40 agonist ivuxolimab in advanced cancers. Sequencing was performed with immunoSEQ multiplex PCR; in TCRdb, only in-frame clones are kept and a portion is missing. Of approximately 70,000 clones in the sample, less than 90% were seen once. V was pared by 3 bases and J by 2 bases, with 15 bases between. Germline V gene sequence: CDR1 MNHEY, CDR2 SMNVEV (reference sequence). The CDR3 length is 16 residues. Sequencing was performed on CD4+ or CD8+ T cells sorted from blood, taken in a trial of the OX40 agonist ivuxolimab. This clonotype was obtained from an adult with an advanced solid tumor such as melanoma, head and neck, liver or kidney cancer. The chain employs TRBV27 and TRBJ2-3, with unresolved D. CDR3 DNA sequence: TGTGCCAGCAGTTTTGGGCTGGCTGGGAACACAGATACGCAGTATTTT. It translates to CASSFGLAGNTDTQYF.